This is a list of T cell receptor beta chains from one sample in a study of CD8 T cells in ankylosing spondylitis. TCRdb independently ran MiXCR on the 5' RACE reads; one entry per CDR3 protein. The data hold some 840,000 distinct CDR3 sequences, with roughly 12% observed a single time. Sample: blood, either unsorted or a sorted T cell fraction (not recorded which). Receptor source: a male donor with ankylosing spondylitis. The conserved cysteine and the conserved F or W are not part of the CDR3 here. D genes are given only for firm matches. Expanded clones get a size class; other rows say once, few or many, or leave the size out.

j_gene	abundance	v_gene	d_gene	len	CDR3aa
TRBJ2-1	few	TRBV7-2	NA	13	ASSSRFGSESEQF
TRBJ2-1	few	TRBV20-1	TRBD1	14	SALYGTGAIYNEQF
TRBJ1-2	many	TRBV27	NA	12	ASSLLQSLGGYT
TRBJ1-2	few	TRBV29-1	NA	14	SVERVALPDNYGYT
TRBJ2-5	many	TRBV7-2	NA	12	ASSLVVTGKTQY
TRBJ2-5	few	TRBV4-3	NA	12	ASSQEYSLETQY
TRBJ2-2	NA	TRBV12-3/TRBV12-4	NA	13	ASSPERGFTGELF
TRBJ2-1	many	TRBV6-4	TRBD2	12	ASSIAGVGDEQF
TRBJ1-2	NA	TRBV6-5	TRBD1	12	ASSQTGGSYGYT
TRBJ1-2	few	TRBV29-1	NA	11	SVEKLGFYGYT
TRBJ1-2	NA	TRBV24-1	NA	9	ATGDNYGYT
TRBJ1-1	many	TRBV29-1	NA	12	SVDPTGFNTEAF